The 5 T cell receptor beta chains below all came from one sample that was sequenced in a study of cytomegalovirus exposure and HLA in healthy donors. Here immunoSEQ multiplex PCR was the method, and the copy in TCRdb shows in-frame clones only, minus some. The sample lists about 220,000 clones; 90% to 95% were seen once. The sample was PBMCs. These receptors were taken from a woman aged 18-29 years in good health and CMV-seronegative.

This chain connects TRBV12-2 to TRBJ2-7; TRBD2 is the table's D call, not checked against the DNA. TRBV12-2 is designated a pseudogene. The CDR3 loop spans 13 amino acids. The CDR3 reads CASRLARLNEQYF. The CDR3 DNA sequence: TGTGCAAGTCGCTTAGCGCGGTTGAACGAGCAGTACTTC.

The chain employs TRBV2 and TRBJ2-4; 10 nucleotides match TRBD1. Germline CDR1 and CDR2: SNHLY and FYNNEI. The length of the CDR3 is 20 residues. V dropped 3 bases and J dropped 0; count of bases not matched to a gene: 14. Here the CDR3 DNA reads TGTGCCAGCAGTGACAGTAGGGGCTGGGGACAGGGGCCAGCCAAAAACATTCAGTACTTC. It codes for CASSDSRGWGQGPAKNIQYF.

The chain recombines TRBV7-8 with TRBJ2-7, with 8 bases lining up with TRBD2. The J segment lost 4 bases and the V segment lost 1 base, leaving 6 bases of the junction unmatched. There are 15 residues in the CDR3. Germline-derived CDR1 and CDR2 are SGHVS and FQNEAQ. In nucleotides, the CDR3 is TGTGCCAGCAGCTTAGAAGCGGGAGTGGGGTACGAGCAGTACTTC. It is translated as CASSLEAGVGYEQYF.

A single count supports this clone. V is TRBV6-5 and J is TRBJ2-1, with a possible D match to TRBD2 (5 bases). Germline V gives CDR1 MNHEY, CDR2 SVGAGI. The CDR3 is 13 amino acids. The V end lost 2 bases, the J end lost 10 bases, and 12 bases lay between the germline ends. The CDR3 is CASSYTSSLEQFF. CDR3 nucleotide sequence: TGTGCCAGCAGTTACACTAGTTCACTCGAGCAGTTCTTC.

This chain links TRBV28 with TRBJ1-5; D may be TRBD1 (6 bases). Between the trimmed V and J ends, which lost 3 bases and 5 bases, there was a span of 14 bases. CDR3 length: 15 residues. Germline values: CDR1 MDHEN, CDR2 SYDVKM. CDR3 bases: TGTGCCAGCAGTTTGGCTAGGGGGGGGTATCAGCCCCAGCATTTT. Its protein is CASSLARGGYQPQHF.